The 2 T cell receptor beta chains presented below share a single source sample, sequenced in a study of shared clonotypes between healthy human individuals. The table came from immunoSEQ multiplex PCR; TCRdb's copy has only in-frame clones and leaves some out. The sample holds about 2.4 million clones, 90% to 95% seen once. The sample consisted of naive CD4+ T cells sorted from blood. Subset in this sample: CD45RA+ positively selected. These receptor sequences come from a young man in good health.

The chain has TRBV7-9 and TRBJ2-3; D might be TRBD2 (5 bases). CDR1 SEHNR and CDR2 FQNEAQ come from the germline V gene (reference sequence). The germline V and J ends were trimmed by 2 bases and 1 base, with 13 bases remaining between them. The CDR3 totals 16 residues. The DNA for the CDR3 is TGTGCCAGCAGCTTAAGGAGCGGTACTGGCACAGATACGCAGTATTTT. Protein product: CASSLRSGTGTDTQYF.

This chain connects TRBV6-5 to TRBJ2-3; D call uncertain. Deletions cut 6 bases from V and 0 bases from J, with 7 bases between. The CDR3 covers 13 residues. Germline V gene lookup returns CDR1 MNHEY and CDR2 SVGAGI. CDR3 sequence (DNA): TGTGCCAGCAGCGTCCCTAGCACAGATACGCAGTATTTT. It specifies CASSVPSTDTQYF.